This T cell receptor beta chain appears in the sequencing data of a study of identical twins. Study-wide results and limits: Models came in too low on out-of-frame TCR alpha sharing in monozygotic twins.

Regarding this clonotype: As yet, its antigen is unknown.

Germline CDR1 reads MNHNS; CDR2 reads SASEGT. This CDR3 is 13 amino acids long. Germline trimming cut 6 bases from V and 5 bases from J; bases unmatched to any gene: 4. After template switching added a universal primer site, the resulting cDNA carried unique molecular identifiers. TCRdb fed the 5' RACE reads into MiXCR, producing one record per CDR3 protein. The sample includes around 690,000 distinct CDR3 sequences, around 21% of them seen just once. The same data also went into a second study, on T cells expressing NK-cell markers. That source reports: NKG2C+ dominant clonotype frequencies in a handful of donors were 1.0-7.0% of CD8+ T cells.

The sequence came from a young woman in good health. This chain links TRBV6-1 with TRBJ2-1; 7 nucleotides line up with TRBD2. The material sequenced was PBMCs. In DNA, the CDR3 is TGTGCCAGCAGGCCAACTAGCGACAATGAGCAGTTCTTC. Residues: CASRPTSDNEQFF.